These 3 T cell receptor beta chains came from one sample sequenced in a study of T cell responses to AZD1222 COVID-19 vaccine. Sequenced by immunoSEQ multiplex PCR; TCRdb stores in-frame clones only, minus some. The sample lists approximately 120,000 clones, roughly 90% occurring once. The sample here was peripheral blood, taken on day 0 of AZD1222 vaccination. The receptor set was obtained from an adult in good health.

The chain links TRBV5-4 to TRBJ2-1; D tentatively fits TRBD1 or TRBD2 (5 bases each). Germline CDR1 reads SGHNT; CDR2 reads YYREEE (reference sequence). This CDR3 has 13 amino acids. Deletions cut 5 bases from V and 6 bases from J, with 12 bases between. CDR3 protein: CASSSRDVNEQFF. The CDR3 region has the DNA TGTGCCAGCAGTTCTCGGGACGTCAATGAGCAGTTCTTC.

The chain couples TRBV1 to TRBJ2-5; TRBD2 is taken as the D call from the table, unchecked against the DNA. TRBV1 is a documented pseudogene. This CDR3 has 19 residues. CDR3 sequence: CTSSPTITWVRGGQETQYF. The CDR3 DNA sequence: TGCACCAGCAGCCCGACTATTACGTGGGTTCGGGGGGGACAAGAGACCCAGTACTTC.

The chain recombines TRBV19 with TRBJ1-5; D is ambiguous. The ends were cut back, 8 bases at V and 0 bases at J, with 8 bases in the middle. This CDR3 region has 13 residues. Germline-derived CDR1 and CDR2 are LNHDA and SQIVND (reference sequence). The CDR3 protein is CASAPSSNQPQHF. In nucleotides, the CDR3 is TGTGCCAGTGCACCCAGTAGCAATCAGCCCCAGCATTTT.